The clone carrying this T cell receptor beta chain was picked up a small number of times. The antigen is unknown. Genes and germline are mouse. The read gets to within 4 residues of the CDR3 end, and the germline J gene fills in the rest. This CDR3 region has 15 residues. CDR1 is NSQYPW, CDR2 LRSPGD, per germline (reference sequence). The data derive from a study of CD8+ T cells in alopecia areata. Study conclusions and caveats: An increase in clonality over normal scalp was evident in lesional scalp, especially alopecia totalis/universalis. Resident alphabeta T-cell populations of normal skin are likewise subject to sequencing in scalp samples.

RNA was isolated and reverse transcribed to cDNA, the sequencing template. Sequencing used immunoSEQ multiplex PCR; TCRdb keeps in-frame clones, though not all of them. The sample has some 110,000 clones, none seen only once. The V and J genes are TRBV1 and TRBJ2-1, with 8 positions matching TRBD1. The sequence came from a C3H/HeJ mouse with alopecia areata. The MHC haplotype of the strain is H2-k. Source material: lesional skin. CDR3 bases read: TGCACCTGCAGTGCAAGGACAGGGACGGGAGCT. Protein sequence: CTCSARTGTGA. The whole CDR3 sequence is CTCSARTGTGAEQFF.